These T cell receptor beta chains were read from a single sample in a study of blood T cell repertoires in COVID-19. The repertoire was sequenced with immunoSEQ multiplex PCR; TCRdb's copy has only in-frame clones and lacks some. Altogether 95,000 to 110,000 clones are present, approximately 86% being singletons, with the ten largest covering about 3%. Sequencing input: peripheral blood. These receptors were taken from a human donor in a cohort sampled during active COVID-19. Each CDR3 is given with its conserved first and last residue. Each record gives: D gene, clone size, V gene, J gene, CDR3 DNA, CDR3 protein. A D gene is named only where the DNA matches it firmly. A row's size may be missing; if present it is once, few, many or a size class.

TRBD2,few,TRBV5-6,TRBJ2-2,TGTGCCAGCAGCTTGGGACTAGCAGAAACCTACGAGAACACCGGGGAGCTGTTTTTT,CASSLGLAETYENTGELFF
NA,NA,TRBV6-5,TRBJ2-7,TGTGCCAGCAGTTACTTCGGGGGACCTACCTACGAGCAGTACTTC,CASSYFGGPTYEQYF
NA,NA,TRBV5-1,TRBJ2-3,TGCGCCAGCAGCCCAATCCAGGCAGACACAGATACGCAGTATTTT,CASSPIQADTDTQYF
TRBD2,NA,TRBV9,TRBJ2-2,TGTGCCAGCAGCGGACTGACTAGCGGAACCGGGGAGCTGTTTTTT,CASSGLTSGTGELFF
NA,NA,TRBV7-6,TRBJ1-2,TGTGCCAGCAGCTTAGACCCGGGTTCAAACTATGGCTACACCTTC,CASSLDPGSNYGYTF
NA,NA,TRBV7-8,TRBJ2-3,TGTGCCAGCAGCCGTCCGGGATATTATACGCAGTATTTT,CASSRPGYYTQYF
TRBD1,NA,TRBV6-2/TRBV6-3,TRBJ1-5,TGTGCCAGCAGACCTCAGGGGGTTGCGGGCAATCAGCCCCAGCATTTT,CASRPQGVAGNQPQHF
TRBD2,NA,TRBV7-2,TRBJ2-1,TGTGCCAGCAGCTTAGCTCTTCTAGCGGGCAATGAGCAGTTCTTC,CASSLALLAGNEQFF
NA,NA,TRBV9,TRBJ2-1,TGTGCCAGCAGCGCGTTCAATGAGCAGTTCTTC,CASSAFNEQFF
NA,once,TRBV7-9,TRBJ1-2,TGTGCCAGCAGCTACCGACGGACCCGGGGTAGTGGCTACACCTTC,CASSYRRTRGSGYTF
TRBD1,NA,TRBV5-1,TRBJ2-2,TGCGCCAGCAGCTTAAATAAGGACAGGGCCACCGGGGAGCTGTTTTTT,CASSLNKDRATGELFF
NA,NA,TRBV18,TRBJ1-1,TGTGCCAGCTCACCACCCGTTCCGAACACTGAAGCTTTCTTT,CASSPPVPNTEAFF
TRBD1,NA,TRBV28,TRBJ2-5,TGTGCCAGCAGTCTCCCACAGGGGGCAGTAACAGGGACCCAGTACTTC,CASSLPQGAVTGTQYF
TRBD1,NA,TRBV29-1,TRBJ2-3,TGCAGCGCGGCTACAGGGGCTAGCACAGATACGCAGTATTTT,CSAATGASTDTQYF
TRBD2,NA,TRBV6-6,TRBJ2-7,TGTGCCAGCGGGACTAGCGACTACGAGCAGTACTTC,CASGTSDYEQYF
TRBD1,NA,TRBV7-9,TRBJ1-1,TGTGCCAGCAGCTCAACAGGGGACCCTCTGAACACTGAAGCTTTCTTT,CASSSTGDPLNTEAFF
NA,NA,TRBV4-1,TRBJ2-7,TGCGCCAGCAGCCAAGGCGTACTAGCTTTATTCTCCTACGAGCAGTACTTC,CASSQGVLALFSYEQYF
NA,NA,TRBV5-6,TRBJ2-3,TGTGCCAGCAGCTTGGAAGCAGGCCCCAATACGCAGTATTTT,CASSLEAGPNTQYF
TRBD1,NA,TRBV6-5,TRBJ1-5,TGTGCCAGCAGGAAGGACAGGGGTAATCAGCCCCAGCATTTT,CASRKDRGNQPQHF
NA,once,TRBV19,TRBJ1-2,TGTGCCAGTAGTATCGGAGGGGTCTATGGCTACACCTTC,CASSIGGVYGYTF
TRBD2,few,TRBV7-2,TRBJ2-7,TGTGCCAGCAGCTCTCTGGGAGCTAGCGGGGTCTCCTACGAGCAGTACTTC,CASSSLGASGVSYEQYF
NA,NA,TRBV7-2,TRBJ1-1,TGTGCCAGCAGCTCGGTCCTACAGGTGAGCACTGAAGCTTTCTTT,CASSSVLQVSTEAFF
TRBD1,few,TRBV19,TRBJ2-2,TGTGCCAGTAGTACCCAGGGGGCGAACACCGGGGAGCTGTTTTTT,CASSTQGANTGELFF
NA,NA,TRBV7-9,TRBJ1-6,TGTGCCAGCAGCTCCCCCGGGACATCAGGTTCACCCCTCCACTTT,CASSSPGTSGSPLHF
NA,NA,TRBV19,TRBJ1-1,TGTGCCAGCGTACAGGAGCCGAAGGAAACTTTCTTT,CASVQEPKETFF
NA,NA,TRBV7-9,TRBJ1-1,TGTGCCAGCAGCGTCCAAGCGAACACTGAAGCTTTCTTT,CASSVQANTEAFF
TRBD2,once,TRBV6-5,TRBJ2-1,TGTGCCAGCAGCCGACTAGCGGGAGTAAGGAATGAGCAGTTCTTC,CASSRLAGVRNEQFF
NA,NA,TRBV9,TRBJ2-7,TGTGCCAGCAGCGGCCAGGGGTCGGGCTACGAGCAGTACTTC,CASSGQGSGYEQYF
TRBD1,NA,TRBV10-1,TRBJ2-3,TGCGCCAGCAGTGAGGAGGGGGCGAAAGATACGCAGTATTTT,CASSEEGAKDTQYF